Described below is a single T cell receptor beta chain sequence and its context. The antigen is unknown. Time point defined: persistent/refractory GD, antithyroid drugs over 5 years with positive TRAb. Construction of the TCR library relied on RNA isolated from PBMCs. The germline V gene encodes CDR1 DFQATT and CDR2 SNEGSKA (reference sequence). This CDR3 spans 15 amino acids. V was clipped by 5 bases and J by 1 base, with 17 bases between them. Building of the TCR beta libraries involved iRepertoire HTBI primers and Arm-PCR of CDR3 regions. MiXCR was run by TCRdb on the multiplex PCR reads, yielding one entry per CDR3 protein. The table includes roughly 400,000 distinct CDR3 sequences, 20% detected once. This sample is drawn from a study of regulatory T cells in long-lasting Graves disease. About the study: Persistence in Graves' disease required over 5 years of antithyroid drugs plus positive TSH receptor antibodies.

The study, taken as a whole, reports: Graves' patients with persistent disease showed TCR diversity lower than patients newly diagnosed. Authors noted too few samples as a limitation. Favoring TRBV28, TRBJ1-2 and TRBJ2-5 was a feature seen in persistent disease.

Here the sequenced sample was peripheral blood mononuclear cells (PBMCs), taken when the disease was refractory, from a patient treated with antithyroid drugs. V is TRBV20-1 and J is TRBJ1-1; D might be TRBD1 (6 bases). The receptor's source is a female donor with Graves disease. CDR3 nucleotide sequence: TGCAGTGCTGGGCCCTCGGACAGAAAGAACACTGAAGCTTTCTTT. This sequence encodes CSAGPSDRKNTEAFF.